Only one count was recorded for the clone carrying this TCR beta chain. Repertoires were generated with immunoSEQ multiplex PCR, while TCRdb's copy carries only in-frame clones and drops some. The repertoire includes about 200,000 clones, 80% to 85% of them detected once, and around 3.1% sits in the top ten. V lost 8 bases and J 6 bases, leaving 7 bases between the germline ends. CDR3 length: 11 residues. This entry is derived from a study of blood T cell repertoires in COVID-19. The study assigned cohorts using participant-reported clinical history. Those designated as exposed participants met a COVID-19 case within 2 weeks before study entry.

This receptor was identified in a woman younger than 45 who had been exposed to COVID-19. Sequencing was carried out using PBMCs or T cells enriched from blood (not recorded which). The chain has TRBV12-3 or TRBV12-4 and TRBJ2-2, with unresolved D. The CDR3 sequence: CASGPPGELFF. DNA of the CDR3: TGTGCCAGCGGCCCCCCCGGGGAGCTGTTTTTT.